These 2 T cell receptor beta chains originate from one sample sequenced in a study of blood T cell repertoires in COVID-19. The repertoire was sequenced with immunoSEQ multiplex PCR; TCRdb's copy has only in-frame clones and lacks some. The sample lists some 150,000 clones; 85% to 90% were seen once. The material sequenced was peripheral blood. Receptors originate from a man aged 45 to 65 with active COVID-19.

This clone occurred once. The chain has TRBV5-6 and TRBJ2-2; 7 bases map to TRBD1. CDR3 size: 19 residues. The V segment lost 2 bases and the J segment 0 bases; nucleotides outside the gene matches: 13. Germline V CDR1 and CDR2: SGHDT, YYEEEE. CDR3 nucleotides: TGTGCCAGCAGCTTACTCGGGACAGCTCTAAGCACGAACACCGGGGAGCTGTTTTTT. Amino acid sequence: CASSLLGTALSTNTGELFF.

The chain joins TRBV9 to TRBJ2-7; TRBD2 aligns across 8 bases. The germline CDR1 and CDR2 sequences are SGDLS and YYNGEE. Unmatched junction bases numbered 6, after V lost 10 bases and J lost 0 bases. The CDR3 has 13 amino acids. In nucleotides, the CDR3 is TGTGCCCGGGGTAGCGGGACCTCCTACGAGCAGTACTTC. It codes for CARGSGTSYEQYF.